These 23 T cell receptor beta chains came from one sample sequenced in a study of early T cells in non-severe SARS-CoV-2 infection. TCRdb independently ran MiXCR on the 5' RACE reads; one entry per CDR3 protein. In the table there are approximately 56,000 distinct CDR3 sequences, roughly 15% of which are singletons. The material was whole blood, obtained at baseline. These receptor sequences come from an adult who was a healthcare worker with PCR-confirmed SARS-CoV-2 infection or an uninfected control (not recorded which).

This clonotype was observed a few times. V is TRBV18 and J is TRBJ2-3; 13 nucleotides line up with TRBD2. CDR1 KGHSH and CDR2 LQKENI come from the germline V gene. The CDR3 runs to 18 residues. V lost 3 bases, J lost 2 bases, and 8 bases stayed unmatched. CDR3 sequence reads: CASSPSGTSGVPTDTQYF. DNA for the CDR3: TGTGCCAGCTCACCCAGTGGGACTAGCGGGGTGCCCACAGATACGCAGTATTTT. Full variable domain (outside the CDR3, taken from reference TRBV18 and TRBJ2-3): NAGVMQNPRHLVRRRGQEARLRCSPMKGHSHVYWYRQLPEEGLKFMVYLQKENIIDESGMPKERFSAEFPKEGPSILRIQQVVRGDSAAYFCASSPSGTSGVPTDTQYFGPGTRLTVL.

This chain joins TRBV20-1 and TRBJ2-3; the match to TRBD2 covers 7 bases. V lost 0 bases and J lost 1; bases outside the gene matches: 4. The CDR3 length is 15 residues. Germline V gene lookup returns CDR1 DFQATT and CDR2 SNEGSKA (reference sequence). CDR3 region: CSARDHSGGTDTQYF. The DNA of the CDR3 is TGCAGTGCTAGAGATCACAGCGGGGGCACAGATACGCAGTATTTT.

The rearrangement links TRBV4-1 to TRBJ1-4; D unresolved. Trimming left V 4 bases short and J 6 bases short, with 9 bases between. CDR1 and CDR2 from the germline V gene are MGHRA and YSYEKL. The CDR3 loop spans 13 amino acids. The CDR3 is CASSLTRDEKLFF. The CDR3 region has the DNA TGCGCCAGCAGCCTGACGCGGGATGAAAAACTGTTTTTT.

This clonotype was recorded at least ten times. V gene TRBV3-1 combines with J gene TRBJ2-1; 10 nucleotides agree with TRBD1. Trimming at V came to 1 base and at J to 8 bases, leaving 2 bases not matched to a gene. The CDR3 contains 14 residues. The germline gives CDR1 LGHDT, CDR2 YNNKEL (reference sequence). CDR3 sequence reads: CASSQGQGAHEQFF. CDR3 coding DNA: TGTGCCAGCAGCCAAGGACAGGGGGCACATGAGCAGTTCTTC.

This clonotype showed up just a few times. V gene TRBV21-1 combines with J gene TRBJ2-3; TRBD2, the table's D call, lacks a check against the DNA. TRBV21-1 is a pseudogene segment. The CDR3 contains 14 residues. In DNA, the CDR3 is TGTGCCAGCATGAGTAGCGGGGAAGTAGATACGCAGTATTTT. Amino acid sequence: CASMSSGEVDTQYF.

The rearrangement joins TRBV20-1 to TRBJ1-2; D possibly corresponds to TRBD1 (5 bases). CDR3 length: 15 amino acids. Per the germline V gene, CDR1 is DFQATT and CDR2 is SNEGSKA (reference sequence). Trimming left V 0 bases short and J 2 bases short, with 13 bases between. The CDR3 region is CSAREGTYENYGYTF. The DNA of the CDR3 is TGCAGTGCTAGAGAGGGGACTTACGAGAACTATGGCTACACCTTC.

This clonotype was seen more than once but under ten times. This chain connects TRBV10-3 to TRBJ1-1; TRBD1 agrees at 10 bases. The CDR3 spans 15 residues. Germline values: CDR1 ENHRY, CDR2 SYGVKD. Trimming removed 6 bases from V and 2 bases from J; junction bases left unmatched: 6. CDR3 nucleotide sequence: TGTGCCATCAGCCCGGGACAGGGGCGAAACACTGAAGCTTTCTTT. Encoded protein: CAISPGQGRNTEAFF.

This clonotype was seen a few times. V gene TRBV20-1 combines with J gene TRBJ2-7; a weak D match, TRBD2 (5 bases). The germline V gene has CDR1 DFQATT and CDR2 SNEGSKA (reference sequence). The CDR3 covers 11 residues. The CDR3 region is CSSASGHEQYF. CDR3 in DNA: TGCAGCTCAGCAAGCGGCCACGAGCAGTACTTC.

This clonotype was counted between two and nine times. The chain links TRBV12-3 or TRBV12-4 to TRBJ2-7; 13 positions match TRBD2. V lost 5 bases to trimming and J lost 4 bases; unmatched junction nucleotides: 5. This CDR3 region has 15 residues. The CDR3: CASSQTSGRPYEQYF. The CDR3 region has the DNA TGTGCCAGCAGTCAGACTAGCGGGAGGCCGTACGAGCAGTACTTC.

The table lists this clonotype with a few counts. CDR3 in amino acids: CASSQNTNRAGAAYNEQFF. CDR3 nucleotide sequence: TGTGCCAGCAGCCAAAATACCAACCGAGCGGGGGCCGCCTACAATGAGCAGTTCTTC. V gene TRBV4-2 combines with J gene TRBJ2-1; 8 bases align to TRBD2. Germline CDR1 is LGHNA and CDR2 is YNFKEQ. V lost 2 bases to trimming and J lost 2 bases; unmatched junction nucleotides: 14. The CDR3 loop spans 19 amino acids.

The chain recombines TRBV10-2 with TRBJ2-1; TRBD2 aligns across 7 bases. V shed 8 bases, J shed 0 bases, and the junction held 13 bases outside the gene matches. In germline, CDR1 is WSHSY, CDR2 SAAADI. The CDR3 length is 17 residues. CDR3 in amino acids: CASLDPDREVSYNEQFF. DNA of the CDR3: TGCGCCAGCCTCGACCCCGATCGGGAGGTCTCCTACAATGAGCAGTTCTTC.

This clonotype has only a few counts. The chain carries TRBV12-3 or TRBV12-4 and TRBJ2-1; D is unresolved. Trimming removed 6 bases at V and 9 bases at J, with 9 bases between. The CDR3 is made up of 11 amino acids. Here the CDR3 reads CASRPSPEQFF. The CDR3 region has the DNA TGTGCCAGCAGACCTAGTCCTGAGCAGTTCTTC.

V gene TRBV29-1 combines with J gene TRBJ2-7; D is unresolved. Trimming removed 1 base at V and 3 bases at J, with 10 bases between. From germline, CDR1 is SQVTM and CDR2 ANQGSEA. This CDR3 region has 13 residues. CDR3 coding DNA: TGCAGCGTTGAAGCCTTAACAGACTACGAGCAGTACTTC. As protein: CSVEALTDYEQYF.

The V call is TRBV10-1, the J call TRBJ2-5; 8 nucleotides line up with TRBD2. Germline V gene lookup returns CDR1 WNHNN and CDR2 SYGVQD (reference sequence). J was trimmed by 5 bases and V by 8 bases; bases with no gene match: 31. The CDR3 has 21 amino acids. The CDR3 nucleotides read TGCGCCAGCTACCTCCGGGACACCTCATCTCGGGCTAGCGGGCAGAAGGAGACCCAGTACTTC. This codes for CASYLRDTSSRASGQKETQYF.

This rearrangement joins TRBV15 to TRBJ2-7; no clear D. Germline V gene sequence: CDR1 LNHNV, CDR2 YYDKDF (reference sequence). Trimming removed 0 bases at V and 7 bases at J, with 13 bases between. The CDR3 is 14 residues long. The CDR3 DNA follows: TGTGCCACCAGCAGAGACCCCGCGCAACGTGAGCAGTACTTC. This translates into CATSRDPAQREQYF.

This clonotype was seen a few times. The CDR3: CASSLDHSYNEQFF. CDR3 nucleotide sequence: TGCGCCAGCAGCTTGGACCACTCCTACAATGAGCAGTTCTTC. The chain links TRBV5-1 to TRBJ2-1; the D is unclear. This CDR3 comprises 14 residues. Germline V gene sequence: CDR1 SGHRS, CDR2 YFSETQ. The ends were cut back, 0 bases at V and 0 bases at J, with 4 bases in the middle.

This chain joins TRBV29-1 and TRBJ2-3, with a tentative D call TRBD2 (6 bases). The V end lost 7 bases, the J end lost 5 bases, and 16 bases lay between the germline ends. This CDR3 spans 13 amino acids. The germline V gene encodes CDR1 SQVTM and CDR2 ANQGSEA. CDR3 nucleotides: TGCAGCGCTGAGGAGGGAGTTGGAGATACGCAGTATTTT. It is translated as CSAEEGVGDTQYF.

The chain links TRBV5-1 to TRBJ2-1; D ambiguous. The CDR3 runs to 14 residues. V shed 2 bases and J shed 2 bases, with 8 bases lying between them. Germline-derived CDR1 and CDR2 are SGHRS and YFSETQ. CDR3 residues: CASSLELPYNEQFF. CDR3 nucleotide sequence: TGCGCCAGCAGCTTAGAACTACCCTACAATGAGCAGTTCTTC. Full variable domain (outside the CDR3, taken from reference TRBV5-1 and TRBJ2-1): KAGVTQTPRYLIKTRGQQVTLSCSPISGHRSVSWYQQTPGQGLQFLFEYFSETQRNKGNFPGRFSGRQFSNSRSEMNVSTLELGDSALYLCASSLELPYNEQFFGPGTRLTVL.

This clonotype was recorded once. The genes are TRBV5-1 and TRBJ2-6; TRBD1 might be the D (6 bases). Per germline, CDR1 SGHRS and CDR2 YFSETQ. Trimming stripped 5 bases from V and 0 bases from J, with 15 bases between. This CDR3 is 17 amino acids long. DNA for the CDR3: TGCGCCAGCAGGAAACAGGGCCTCCTCTCTGGGGCCAACGTCCTGACTTTC. This codes for CASRKQGLLSGANVLTF.

This clonotype occurred many times. This sequence joins TRBV3-1 and TRBJ1-4; possibly TRBD1 for D (6 bases). Trimming stripped 0 bases from V and 5 bases from J, with 22 bases between. From germline, CDR1 is LGHDT and CDR2 YNNKEL (reference sequence). This CDR3 is built from 19 residues. The CDR3 protein is CASSQEPQPGTMGNEKLFF. In DNA, the CDR3 is TGTGCCAGCAGCCAAGAACCCCAACCCGGGACAATGGGAAATGAAAAACTGTTTTTT.

The chain combines TRBV25-1 with TRBJ2-7, with 9 bases identical to TRBD1. CDR3 length: 12 amino acids. J was trimmed by 3 bases and V by 8 bases; bases with no gene match: 2. The germline V gene encodes CDR1 MGHDK and CDR2 SYGVNS. The CDR3, as DNA: TGTGCCAGCGGGGGACAGGGCTACGAGCAGTACTTC. It yields the protein CASGGQGYEQYF.

This chain connects TRBV5-1 to TRBJ2-5; 8 bases are shared with TRBD2. The CDR3 has 16 residues. Losses at the gene ends were 2 bases for V and 5 bases for J; bases not matched to a gene: 11. Germline loops: CDR1 SGHRS, CDR2 YFSETQ. CDR3 loop: CASSFLELAGTETQYF. For the CDR3, the DNA is TGCGCCAGCAGCTTTCTGGAGCTAGCGGGCACGGAGACCCAGTACTTC.

The V call is TRBV3-1, the J call TRBJ2-3, with D perhaps TRBD2 (5 bases). The V end lost 4 bases, the J end lost 7 bases, and 9 bases lay between the germline ends. The CDR3 loop spans 12 amino acids. The germline gives CDR1 LGHDT, CDR2 YNNKEL (reference sequence). In nucleotides, the CDR3 is TGTGCCAGCAGCCCCGAGGGCAATACGCAGTATTTT. The encoded protein is CASSPEGNTQYF.